This TCR beta chain was captured in a study of cytomegalovirus exposure and HLA in healthy donors. The study, taken as a whole, reports: There were reportedly fewer N-insertions in an Asian-associated ancestry cluster than the roughly 670-donor mean, in a later analysis.

Points on this clone: Antigen: not known.

Looked up from germline, CDR1 is MGHRA and CDR2 is YSYEKL. Trimming cost V 3 bases and J 4 bases, with 19 bases left between them. This CDR3 comprises 17 residues. The PCR ran on 60 Vbeta and 13 Jbeta primers. Method: immunoSEQ multiplex PCR; TCRdb's copy keeps in-frame clones and lacks some. In the table there are 130,000 or so clones, 65% to 90% of which are singletons. The chain has TRBV4-1 and TRBJ2-1; D perhaps matches TRBD1 (6 bases). The source material was PBMCs. This sequence was found in a woman aged 18-30 years in good health and CMV-seropositive. The CDR3 DNA reads as TGCGCCAGCAGCCACCCCCTACCGACAGGCCTTTACAATGAGCAGTTCTTC. Its protein is CASSHPLPTGLYNEQFF.